These T cell receptor beta chains were read from a single sample in a study of CXCR3-negative and CXCR3-positive naive CD8 T cells. Following a re-call of the 5' RACE reads, TCRdb has one entry per CDR3 protein and lacks DNA. The sample has roughly 110,000 distinct CDR3 sequences, and its top ten clones hold more than 0.3%. Sequencing was done on a sample of naive CXCR3+ CD8+ T cells from blood. All receptors come from a human donor in good health. Some clones in this sample may be carry-over from other donors' samples. Both conserved end residues are part of each CDR3.

J gene: TRBJ2-1; V gene: TRBV28; CDR3 protein: CAGSSSIAHEQFF
J gene: TRBJ2-1; V gene: TRBV5-6; CDR3 protein: CASSFGSSYNEQFF
J gene: TRBJ1-2; V gene: TRBV14; CDR3 protein: CASSQDRLTGGPGYTF
J gene: TRBJ1-6; V gene: TRBV20-1; CDR3 protein: CSARDATAGNSPLHF
J gene: TRBJ1-1; V gene: TRBV29-1; CDR3 protein: CSVEYSNTEAFF
J gene: TRBJ2-1; V gene: TRBV27; CDR3 protein: CASTGEAVNEQFF
J gene: TRBJ2-3; V gene: TRBV20-1; CDR3 protein: CSATPFEKGDTDTQYF
J gene: TRBJ1-4; V gene: TRBV5-1; CDR3 protein: CASSDLPRDEKLFF
J gene: TRBJ2-5; V gene: TRBV7-9; CDR3 protein: CASSLLTEETQYF
J gene: TRBJ2-5; V gene: TRBV6-5; CDR3 protein: CASSYSPRETQYF
J gene: TRBJ2-1; V gene: TRBV29-1; CDR3 protein: CSVVGHAVDEQFF
J gene: TRBJ1-2; V gene: TRBV7-2; CDR3 protein: CASSDSPNYGYTF
J gene: TRBJ2-3; V gene: TRBV2; CDR3 protein: CASLGLAGARSLDTQYF
J gene: TRBJ2-7; V gene: TRBV28; CDR3 protein: CASSYRGLRIYEQYF
J gene: TRBJ1-1; V gene: TRBV6-2/TRBV6-3; CDR3 protein: CASRRTVTMNTEAFF
J gene: TRBJ2-2; V gene: TRBV29-1; CDR3 protein: CSVVKGGLDTGELFF
J gene: TRBJ2-1; V gene: TRBV7-8; CDR3 protein: CASSLAPSGGSVDNEQFF
J gene: TRBJ2-1; V gene: TRBV5-1; CDR3 protein: CASSLEGSYYNEQFF
J gene: TRBJ2-1; V gene: TRBV9; CDR3 protein: CASSVSGISYNEQFF
J gene: TRBJ2-3; V gene: TRBV12-3/TRBV12-4; CDR3 protein: CASSTGPSSTDTKYF
J gene: TRBJ2-1; V gene: TRBV12-3/TRBV12-4; CDR3 protein: CASTLGSNEQFF
J gene: TRBJ2-2; V gene: TRBV28; CDR3 protein: CASSPGLADPFFVGELFF
J gene: TRBJ1-1; V gene: TRBV29-1; CDR3 protein: CSVVGLMDTEAFF
J gene: TRBJ1-1; V gene: TRBV2; CDR3 protein: CASSEGLNTEAFF
J gene: TRBJ2-7; V gene: TRBV5-8; CDR3 protein: CASSLKLRDGSYEQYF
J gene: TRBJ1-6; V gene: TRBV7-9; CDR3 protein: CASSSQTAGYNSPLHF
J gene: TRBJ2-5; V gene: TRBV28; CDR3 protein: CASSLGDRSQETQYF
J gene: TRBJ1-1; V gene: TRBV19; CDR3 protein: CASSIWGTEAFF
J gene: TRBJ2-1; V gene: TRBV30; CDR3 protein: CAWSGQGREQFF
J gene: TRBJ2-1; V gene: TRBV12-3/TRBV12-4; CDR3 protein: CASRPGWDRGKGSSYNEQFF
J gene: TRBJ2-7; V gene: TRBV28; CDR3 protein: CAFEWPPDYEQYF
J gene: TRBJ2-1; V gene: TRBV6-5; CDR3 protein: CASSLGGSEQFF
J gene: TRBJ1-5; V gene: TRBV28; CDR3 protein: CASLRTDNQPQHF